This T cell receptor (beta chain) comes out of a study of T cells in localized non-small cell lung cancer. General study results and limits: Density of T cells in blood, when higher, went with longer overall survival. There was higher T cell clonality in uninvolved adjacent lung than in tumor, and it was highest there. Sequencing involved a lone tumor region, leaving heterogeneity possible.

Remarks on this clone: The antigen is unknown.

Trimming removed 0 bases from V and 2 bases from J, with 5 bases in between. CDR3 size: 14 residues. Germline V gene data show CDR1 as ENHRY and CDR2 as SYGVKD. Assay: immunoSEQ multiplex PCR; the TCRdb copy retains only in-frame clones and omits some. This sample has approximately 89,000 clones, with about 78% found just once. The material was PBMCs, obtained before any cancer treatment. The chain combines TRBV10-3 with TRBJ1-3; D not resolved. The source is a man aged 35-69 years with stage II squamous cell lung carcinoma. CDR3 in amino acids: CAISESPAGNTIYF. The CDR3 DNA reads TGTGCCATCAGTGAGTCACCAGCTGGAAACACCATATATTTT.